Detailed here is one TCR beta chain. Its antigen is unidentified. These data originate in a study of blood T cells in healthy people across ages. Study-wide results and limits: Observed TCR beta diversity showed a strong correlation with the percentage of naive T cells as measured by flow cytometry. It was held that the diversity estimates obtained from one million T cells were underestimates.

PCR was performed a second time for roughly 6 to 12 cycles using a sample-barcoded 5' primer and a J-beta primer mix. Any given sample supplied a minimum of 2.5 million CDR3-containing paired-end reads. TCRdb independently ran MiXCR on the 5' RACE reads; one entry per CDR3 protein. This sample carries over 1,500,000 distinct CDR3 sequences, about two fifths of them seen once, and the ten largest clones take 23%. The CDR3 is made up of 14 amino acids. CDR1 and CDR2 (germline): SGHTA, FQGNSA. Trimming pared 1 base from V and 0 bases from J, leaving 6 bases between. Each of the donors had 8 to 10 milliliters of peripheral blood drawn into EDTA-treated Vacutainer tubes.

The specimen was blood. The chain links TRBV7-2 to TRBJ1-1; D call uncertain. The sequence derives from a human donor in good health. Here the CDR3 reads CASSLDMMNTEAFF. The CDR3 DNA follows: TGTGCCAGCAGCTTAGACATGATGAACACTGAAGCTTTCTTT.